This TCR beta chain was documented in a study of T cells in Graves' hyperthyroidism and ophthalmopathy. The ends were cut back, 3 bases at V and 6 bases at J, with 14 bases in the middle. Per the germline V gene, CDR1 is DFQATT and CDR2 is SNEGSKA (reference sequence). This CDR3 is built from 14 residues. Using RNA transcripts as the source, TCR beta CDR3 regions were amplified. The TCR CDR3 first-round RT-PCR relied on the HTBI primer set. TCRdb re-called the multiplex PCR reads through MiXCR, storing one row per CDR3 protein. The repertoire holds 37,000 or so distinct CDR3 sequences, with around 53% as singletons.

The chain uses TRBV20-1 and TRBJ2-2; no clear D gene. Sequencing was done on a sample of blood. This clonotype originated in a man aged 35 to 55 with Graves' ophthalmopathy. The DNA of the CDR3 is TGCAGTGCTAGGCGGCCTTACGACGCCGGGGAGCTGTTTTTT. Protein: CSARRPYDAGELFF.